This TCR beta chain is drawn from a study of OX40 agonist ivuxolimab in advanced cancers. Findings and caveats of the study: Several nonresponders also turned out to have low normalized T-cell clonal expansion.

The CDR3 runs 16 residues. V dropped 5 bases and J dropped 0 bases, with 13 bases sitting between them. CDR1 and CDR2 (germline): LNHNV, YYDKDF (reference sequence). Sequenced by immunoSEQ multiplex PCR; TCRdb stores in-frame clones only, minus some. The table has fewer than 90,000 clones, around nine tenths seen once. This clone turned up a few times. The antigen is not known. This receptor was identified in an adult with an advanced solid tumor such as melanoma, head and neck, liver or kidney cancer. The sequencing here drew on CD4+ or CD8+ T cells sorted from blood, taken in a trial of the OX40 agonist ivuxolimab. The chain is built from TRBV15 and TRBJ1-4; the D gene is possibly TRBD1 (6 bases). The CDR3: CATSGTGKATNEKLFF. The CDR3 DNA reads TGTGCCACCAGCGGCACAGGGAAAGCAACTAATGAAAAACTGTTTTTT.